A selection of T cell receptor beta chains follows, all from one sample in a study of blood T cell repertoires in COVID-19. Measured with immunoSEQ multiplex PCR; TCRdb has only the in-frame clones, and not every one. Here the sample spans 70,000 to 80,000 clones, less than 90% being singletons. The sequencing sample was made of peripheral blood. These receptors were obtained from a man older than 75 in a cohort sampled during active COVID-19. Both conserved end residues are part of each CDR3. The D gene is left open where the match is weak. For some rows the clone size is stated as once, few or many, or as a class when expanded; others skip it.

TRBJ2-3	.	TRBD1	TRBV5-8	CASSHGQGSTDTQYF	TGTGCCAGCAGTCATGGACAGGGTAGCACAGATACGCAGTATTTT
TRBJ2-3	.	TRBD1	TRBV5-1	CASSSTGGTDTQYF	TGCGCCAGCAGCTCGACAGGGGGCACAGATACGCAGTATTTT
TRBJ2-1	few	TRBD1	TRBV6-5	CASSRYRDRGVEQFF	TGTGCCAGCAGCCGGTACCGGGACAGGGGCGTCGAGCAGTTCTTC
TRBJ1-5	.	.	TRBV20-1	CSASTTSRGTQPQHF	TGCAGTGCTAGTACCACCAGCAGGGGCACTCAGCCCCAGCATTTT
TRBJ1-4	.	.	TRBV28	CASSLLGPTNEKLFF	TGTGCCAGCAGTTTATTGGGCCCAACTAATGAAAAACTGTTTTTT
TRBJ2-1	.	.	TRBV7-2	CASSLRGQRHNAQFF	TGTGCCAGCAGCTTGAGAGGACAGAGACATAATGCGCAGTTCTTC
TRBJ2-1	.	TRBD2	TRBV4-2	CASSQDKGLAGNEQFF	TGTGCCAGCAGCCAAGATAAAGGACTAGCGGGCAATGAGCAGTTCTTC
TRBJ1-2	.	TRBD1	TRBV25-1	CASSDGQGRGYTF	TGTGCCAGCAGTGATGGACAGGGGAGAGGCTACACCTTC
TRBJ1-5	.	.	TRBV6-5	CASSPDGTYQPQHF	TGTGCCAGCAGCCCAGATGGGACATATCAGCCCCAGCATTTT
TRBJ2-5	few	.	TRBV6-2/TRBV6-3	CASSFPTETQYF	TGTGCCAGCAGTTTCCCTACGGAGACCCAGTACTTC
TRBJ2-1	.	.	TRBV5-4	CASSSGFEQFF	TGTGCCAGCAGCTCAGGGTTTGAGCAGTTCTTC
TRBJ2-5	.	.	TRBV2	CASRPLRLETQYF	TGTGCCAGCAGACCTCTTAGATTGGAGACCCAGTACTTC
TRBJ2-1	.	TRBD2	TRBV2	CASSLTSGGAHNEQFF	TGTGCCAGCAGTTTGACTAGCGGGGGGGCACACAATGAGCAGTTCTTC
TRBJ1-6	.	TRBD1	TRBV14	CASSQTTGTAYNSPLHF	TGTGCCAGCAGCCAAACTACTGGGACAGCCTATAATTCACCCCTCCACTTT
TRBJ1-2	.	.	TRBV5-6	CASSLSEGYGYTF	TGTGCCAGCAGCTTGTCCGAGGGATATGGCTACACCTTC
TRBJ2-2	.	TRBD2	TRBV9	CASSPRGSGPGELFF	TGTGCCAGCAGCCCCCGTGGTAGCGGGCCCGGGGAGCTGTTTTTT
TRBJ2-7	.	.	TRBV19	CASSPDTVPNYEQYF	TGTGCCAGTAGTCCCGACACAGTGCCCAACTACGAGCAGTACTTC
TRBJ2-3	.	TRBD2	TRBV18	CASSPGTSPDTQYF	TGTGCCAGCTCACCAGGGACTAGCCCAGATACGCAGTATTTT
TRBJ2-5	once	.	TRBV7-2	CASSPQTLAQETQYF	TGTGCCAGCAGCCCCCAGACCCTAGCTCAAGAGACCCAGTACTTC
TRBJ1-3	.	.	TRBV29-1	CSVPDGGGPGNTIYF	TGCAGCGTTCCAGATGGGGGAGGCCCTGGAAACACCATATATTTT
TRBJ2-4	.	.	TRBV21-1	CASSQMEGILAKNIQYF	TGTGCCAGCAGCCAAATGGAGGGCATTCTAGCCAAAAACATTCAGTACTTC